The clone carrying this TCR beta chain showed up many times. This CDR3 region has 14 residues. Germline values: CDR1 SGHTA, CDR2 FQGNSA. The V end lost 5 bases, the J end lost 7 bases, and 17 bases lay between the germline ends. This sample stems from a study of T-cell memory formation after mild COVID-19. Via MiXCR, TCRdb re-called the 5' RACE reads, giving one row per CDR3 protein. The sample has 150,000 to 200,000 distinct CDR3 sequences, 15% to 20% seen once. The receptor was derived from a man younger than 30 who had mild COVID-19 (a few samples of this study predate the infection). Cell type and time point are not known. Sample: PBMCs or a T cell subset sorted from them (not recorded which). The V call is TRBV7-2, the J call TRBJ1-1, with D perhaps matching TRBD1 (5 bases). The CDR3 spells CASSPHGGYGEAFF. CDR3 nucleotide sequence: TGTGCCAGCAGCCCCCACGGGGGGTATGGTGAAGCTTTCTTT.